The 3 T cell receptor beta chains in this list originate from one sample, sequenced in a study of spatial heterogeneity in lung cancer. Time point of the sample: sample taken at primary tumor resection. TCRs were sequenced from unsorted whole RNA of tumor, nontumor lung or PBMC. TCRdb itself ran the 5' RACE reads through MiXCR, one entry per CDR3 protein. This listing includes under 30 distinct CDR3 sequences. The material sequenced was PBMCs, taken at surgery. The receptor set was obtained from a male donor with early-stage non-small cell lung cancer.

Turning to this clonotype: This beta chain is off target for a library built for alpha chains, so its abundance means little. This sequence joins TRBV13 and TRBJ2-1, with a weak D call TRBD2 (6 bases). The V end was cut by 5 bases, the J end by 0 bases, with 11 bases between. This CDR3 is 15 amino acids long. The germline V gene has CDR1 PRHDT and CDR2 FYEKMQ (reference sequence). CDR3 loop: CASSPRLVSYNEQFF. The CDR3, as DNA: TGTGCCAGCAGCCCCCGACTAGTCTCCTACAATGAGCAGTTCTTC. Supplemented by reference TRBV13 and TRBJ2-1, the full variable domain reads AAGVIQSPRHLIKEKRETATLKCYPIPRHDTVYWYQQGPGQDPQFLISFYEKMQSDKGSIPDRFSAQQFSDYHSELNMSSLELGDSALYFCASSPRLVSYNEQFFGPGTRLTVL.

This clonotype was seen only once. Because the library targeted alpha chains, this beta chain is an off-target read whose size means little. The rearrangement links TRBV20-1 to TRBJ1-1; D unclear. V lost 2 bases to trimming and J lost 0 bases, with 7 bases between them. This CDR3 contains 13 residues. Germline lookup yields CDR1 DFQATT and CDR2 SNEGSKA (reference sequence). CDR3 in amino acids: CSARPTVNTEAFF. The CDR3 coding sequence is TGCAGTGCTAGACCCACAGTGAACACTGAAGCTTTCTTT.

This clonotype was detected only a few times. Because the library targeted alpha chains, this beta chain is an off-target read whose size means little. The rearrangement uses TRBV7-8 and TRBJ1-2; a weak D match, TRBD1 (5 bases). This CDR3 has 14 amino acids. Germline CDR1 is SGHVS and CDR2 is FQNEAQ. V was pared by 0 bases and J by 0 bases, with 5 bases between. This chain's CDR3 is CASSLATANYGYTF. CDR3 bases: TGTGCCAGCAGCTTAGCGACAGCTAACTATGGCTACACCTTC.